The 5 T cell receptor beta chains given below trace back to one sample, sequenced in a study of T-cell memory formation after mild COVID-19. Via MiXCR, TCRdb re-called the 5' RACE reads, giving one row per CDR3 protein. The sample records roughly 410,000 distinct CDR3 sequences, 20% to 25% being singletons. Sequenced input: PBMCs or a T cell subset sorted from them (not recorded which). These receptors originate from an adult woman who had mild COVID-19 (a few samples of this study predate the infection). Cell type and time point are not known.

Written as DNA, the CDR3 is TGTGCCAGCAGCTTAGATCGACGCCCCTACGAGCAGTACTTC. Protein product: CASSLDRRPYEQYF. This sequence joins TRBV11-2 and TRBJ2-7; D uncertain. The V end lost 0 bases, the J end lost 2 bases, and 8 bases lay between the germline ends. CDR1 is SGHAT, CDR2 FQNNGV, per germline. The CDR3 runs to 14 residues.

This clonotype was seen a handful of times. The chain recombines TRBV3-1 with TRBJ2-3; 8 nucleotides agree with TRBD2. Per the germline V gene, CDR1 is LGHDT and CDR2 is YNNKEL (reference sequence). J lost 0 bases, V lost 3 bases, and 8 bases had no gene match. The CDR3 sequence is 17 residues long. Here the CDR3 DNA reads TGTGCCAGCAGCCAGGGTTTCGGGGGGGCCAGCACAGATACGCAGTATTTT. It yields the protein CASSQGFGGASTDTQYF.

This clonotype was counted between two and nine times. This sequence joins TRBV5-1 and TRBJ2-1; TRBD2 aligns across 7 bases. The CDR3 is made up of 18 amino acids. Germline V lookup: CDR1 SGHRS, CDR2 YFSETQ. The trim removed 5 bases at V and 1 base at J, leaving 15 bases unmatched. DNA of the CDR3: TGCGCCAGCAGAAAAGGGCTAGCGGTTTACGGGTCCTACAATGAGCAGTTCTTC. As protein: CASRKGLAVYGSYNEQFF.

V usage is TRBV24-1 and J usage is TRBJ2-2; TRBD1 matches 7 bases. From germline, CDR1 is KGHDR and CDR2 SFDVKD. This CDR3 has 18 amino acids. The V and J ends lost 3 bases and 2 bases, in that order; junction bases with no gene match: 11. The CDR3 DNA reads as TGTGCCACCAGTGATCCAACCCGACAGGGTTTAAACACCGGGGAGCTGTTTTTT. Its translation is CATSDPTRQGLNTGELFF.

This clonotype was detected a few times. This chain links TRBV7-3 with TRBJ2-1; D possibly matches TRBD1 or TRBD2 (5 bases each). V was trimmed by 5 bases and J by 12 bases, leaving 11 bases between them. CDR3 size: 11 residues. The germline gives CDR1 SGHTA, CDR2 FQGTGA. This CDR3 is CASSGGSGQFF. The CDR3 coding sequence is TGTGCCAGCAGCGGGGGAAGTGGGCAGTTCTTC.